The source of this T cell receptor beta chain is a study of vaccination and CD4 T cells after COVID-19. This clonotype was counted only a few times. Its specificity is not known. Sequenced with the Oncomine TCR Beta short-read assay was DNA taken from cultured CD4+ T cells. TCRdb itself ran the PCR reads through MiXCR, one entry per CDR3 protein. The table shows about 3,800 distinct CDR3 sequences, with over 45% occurring only once. Treatment denoted: approximately nine-day PBMC culture with coronavirus spike peptide pools or control peptides (ViraFEST assay). This CDR3 has 14 residues. Germline CDR1 and CDR2: MNHNS and SASEGT. V lost 1 base and J lost 2, with 7 bases in between.

Sample: CD4+ T cells from blood, cultured in vitro. The V and J genes are TRBV6-1 and TRBJ2-3; no clear D. The TCR originated in a human donor who had recovered from COVID-19. CDR3 sequence: CASSEERLTDTQYF. DNA of the CDR3: TGTGCCAGCAGTGAAGAGAGACTCACAGATACGCAGTATTTT.